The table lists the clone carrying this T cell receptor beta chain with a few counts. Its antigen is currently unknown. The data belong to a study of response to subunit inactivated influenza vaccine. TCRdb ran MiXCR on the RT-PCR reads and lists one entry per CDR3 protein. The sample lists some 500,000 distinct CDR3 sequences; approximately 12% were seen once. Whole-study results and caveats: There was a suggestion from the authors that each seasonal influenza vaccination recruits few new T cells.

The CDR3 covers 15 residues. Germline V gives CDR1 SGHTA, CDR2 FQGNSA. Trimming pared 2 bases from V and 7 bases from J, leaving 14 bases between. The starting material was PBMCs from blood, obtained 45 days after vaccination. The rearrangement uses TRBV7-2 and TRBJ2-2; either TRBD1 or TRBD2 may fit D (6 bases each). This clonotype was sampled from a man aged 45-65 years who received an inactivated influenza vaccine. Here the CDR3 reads CASSLLGGWGGELFF. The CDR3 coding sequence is TGTGCCAGCAGCTTACTGGGGGGCTGGGGCGGGGAGCTGTTTTTT. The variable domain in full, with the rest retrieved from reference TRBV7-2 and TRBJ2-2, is GAGVSQSPSNKVTEKGKDVELRCDPISGHTALYWYRQSLGQGLEFLIYFQGNSAPDKSGLPSDRFSAERTGGSVSTLTIQRTQQEDSAVYLCASSLLGGWGGELFFGEGSRLTVL.